This TCR beta chain derives from a study of T cell responses to AZD1222 COVID-19 vaccine. This CDR3 is built from 15 residues. The germline V gene encodes CDR1 MNHEY and CDR2 SMNVEV (reference sequence). V lost 6 bases, J lost 7 bases, and 9 bases stayed unmatched. Notes on the study in general: Repertoires were obtained only post-peak T cell response.

About this clone: Its antigen is not identified.

Some clones are missing from TCRdb's copy, which holds only in-frame ones; the method was immunoSEQ multiplex PCR. Here the sample spans approximately 130,000 clones, over 85% being singletons. V usage is TRBV27 and J usage is TRBJ1-6; 7 bases are a match to TRBD1. The source of this sequence is an adult in good health. This material consisted of peripheral blood, taken on day 0 of AZD1222 vaccination. The CDR3, as DNA: TGTGCCAGCAGGCCCCAGGGGGTTAGGAATTCACCCCTCCACTTT. This translates into CASRPQGVRNSPLHF.